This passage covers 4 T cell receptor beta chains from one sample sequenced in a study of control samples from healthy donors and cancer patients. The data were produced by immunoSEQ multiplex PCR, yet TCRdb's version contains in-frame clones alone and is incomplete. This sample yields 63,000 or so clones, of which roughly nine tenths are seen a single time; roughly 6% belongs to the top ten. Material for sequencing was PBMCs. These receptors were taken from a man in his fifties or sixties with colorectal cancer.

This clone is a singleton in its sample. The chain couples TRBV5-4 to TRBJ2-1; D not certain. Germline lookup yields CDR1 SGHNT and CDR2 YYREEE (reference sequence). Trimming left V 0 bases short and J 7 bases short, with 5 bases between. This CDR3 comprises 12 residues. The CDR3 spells CASSLDGNEQFF. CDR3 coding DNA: TGTGCCAGCAGCTTGGACGGGAATGAGCAGTTCTTC.

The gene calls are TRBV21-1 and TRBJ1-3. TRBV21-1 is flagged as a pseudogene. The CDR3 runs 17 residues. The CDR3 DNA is TGTGCCAGCAGCAAAGCGGCCCCGGGACCGCTCGGAAACACCATATATTTT. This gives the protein CASSKAAPGPLGNTIYF.

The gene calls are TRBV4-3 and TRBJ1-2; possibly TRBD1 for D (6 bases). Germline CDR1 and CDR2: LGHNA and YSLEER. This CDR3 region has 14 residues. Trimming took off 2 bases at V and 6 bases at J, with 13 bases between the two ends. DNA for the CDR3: TGCGCCAGCAGCCAACCCGACAGGTCCCATGGCTACACCTTC. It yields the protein CASSQPDRSHGYTF.

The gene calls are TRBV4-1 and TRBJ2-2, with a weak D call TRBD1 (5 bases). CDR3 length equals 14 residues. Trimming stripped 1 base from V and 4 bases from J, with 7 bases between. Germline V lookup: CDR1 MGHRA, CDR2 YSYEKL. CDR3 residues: CASSQGGLTGELFF. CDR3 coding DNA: TGCGCCAGCAGCCAAGGGGGCCTCACCGGGGAGCTGTTTTTT.